This TCR beta chain is drawn from a study of blood T cell repertoires in COVID-19 (TCRdb year 2020). Regarding the study in general: Samples from collaborators originated in the United States, Italy and Spain and spanned both the acute and convalescent phases of COVID-19. The material from the prospective study consisted of cDNA or gDNA derived from T cells, B-cell-depleted T cells, or PBMCs. The dataset comprised deeply sampled blood TCRbeta repertoires from subjects exposed to, actively infected with, or recovered from COVID-19. A freely available public database, intended as a resource for researchers studying the immune response to SARS-CoV-2, is where the repertoires were released. Samples came from the ongoing ImmuneRACE study (first 160 participants) plus 1,254 subjects from 6 global collaborators. A de-identified subject ID, COVID-19 status, age in years and sex were almost always included in the sample metadata. Where available, HLA class I and class II types were taken from metadata supplied by the sample provider and were not determined by assay-based typing.

The immunoSEQ Assay, a bias-controlled multiplex PCR, was used to amplify TCRbeta CDR3 regions from genomic DNA. The paper's processing steps were these. Nucleated cell counts per sample were estimated from amplification of reference gene primers within the assay. Sequence reads were collapsed and filtered to measure the absolute abundance of every unique TCRbeta CDR3 rearrangement. For each sample, productive Simpson clonality was calculated as the square root of Simpson's diversity index over productive rearrangements. The clones in this table, taken by TCRdb from immuneACCESS, are in-frame only. Not every clone is retained; where verified, under half of the shortfall comes from an unresolved V gene, and the cause of the rest is unknown. V and J calls and clone size follow that table, whereas D and trimming were derived from the DNA. The sample table shows about 300,000 clones, and 89% are seen once. The ten top clones hold roughly 5.3% of the sample.

Participants in the prospective study were aged roughly 18 to 95 years, lived in some 24 United States geographic areas, and enrolled through a virtual design. In the prospective study, participants were assigned to cohorts based on the clinical history participants reported in a screening survey and a study questionnaire. Recovered participants in ImmuneRACE Cohort 3 were defined as having two consecutive negative NP/OP PCR tests, clearance from a healthcare professional, or resolution of symptoms. Each participant in the prospective study had whole blood, serum and a nasopharyngeal or oropharyngeal swab collected by mobile phlebotomists. Prospective study participants could optionally give additional blood draws and questionnaires over an approximately 2-month period. Prospective study blood samples were shipped either frozen or at room temperature before DNA extraction. From the germline V gene, CDR1 is SGDLS and CDR2 is YYNGEE. From the cysteine through the phenylalanine, the CDR3 covers 18 amino acids. Just the 54-base CDR3 DNA is kept, in frame starting at base 1. V ends up 3 bases short and J 7 bases short, with an unmatched junction base count of 12.

The research as a whole found: Clinical and demographic metadata were provided uncurated, with the amount varying by source and participant.

As concerns this clone: Its antigen is currently not known. Per-base qualities were not stored, and no clone one base away is much larger.

Source material: PBMCs or T cells enriched from blood (not recorded which). The origin of this receptor is a man aged 55 to 70 who had recovered from COVID-19. This receptor chain uses TRBV9 and TRBJ2-1, and 14 junction bases match TRBD2. The CDR3 amino acid sequence is: CASSAGGTSGRRGNEQFF. The sequenced DNA is TGTGCCAGCAGCGCGGGAGGGACTAGCGGGAGACGGGGAAATGAGCAGTTCTTC.